Following are 32 T cell receptor beta chains from one sample sequenced in a study of beta chain features in type 1 diabetes. Points from the study as a whole: Shorter TCRB CDR3s, moderately but significantly so, were found in Type 1 diabetes patients in all four CD4+ subsets.

As every portion of the isolated RNA was reverse transcribed, the sequencing read expressed TCRB transcripts. TCRdb keeps only in-frame clones here, not all; method: immunoSEQ multiplex PCR. The sample holds 250,000 to 350,000 clones; 15% are singletons and the top ten take 0.015% to 0.019%. Their cognate antigens are unknown. Sequenced sample: naive CD4+ T cells from blood. These receptors all come from a man aged 18 to 29 with type 1 diabetes.

This clone was counted between two and nine times. This chain joins TRBV5-1 and TRBJ1-2; D remains ambiguous. The CDR3 totals 14 residues. Germline V CDR1 and CDR2: SGHRS, YFSETQ. The ends were cut back, 4 bases at V and 3 bases at J, with 13 bases in the middle. CDR3 protein: CASSPPQAHYGYTF. CDR3 DNA sequence: TGCGCCAGCAGCCCGCCTCAGGCGCACTATGGCTACACCTTC.

The chain uses TRBV29-1 and TRBJ2-3, with 8 bases that match TRBD2. V lost 6 bases to trimming and J lost 2 bases; unmatched junction nucleotides: 4. This CDR3 is built from 13 residues. From germline, CDR1 is SQVTM and CDR2 ANQGSEA. CDR3 amino acids: CSVQRGTTDTQYF. The CDR3 coding sequence is TGCAGCGTCCAGCGGGGGACCACAGATACGCAGTATTTT.

This clone occurred a few times. The chain carries TRBV25-1 and TRBJ2-1; no clear D gene. CDR1 and CDR2 (germline): MGHDK, SYGVNS. The CDR3 has 13 amino acids. Deletions cut 7 bases from V and 4 bases from J, with 11 bases between. The CDR3 reads CASTATVYNEQFF. The CDR3 DNA reads as TGTGCCAGCACCGCTACAGTTTACAATGAGCAGTTCTTC. The whole variable domain, remainder taken from reference TRBV25-1 and TRBJ2-1, is EADIYQTPRYLVIGTGKKITLECSQTMGHDKMYWYQQDPGMELHLIHYSYGVNSTEKGDLSSESTVSRIRTEHFPLTLESARPSHTSQYLCASTATVYNEQFFGPGTRLTVL.

The V and J genes are TRBV15 and TRBJ2-7, with D maybe TRBD2 (6 bases). The ends were cut back, 1 base at V and 5 bases at J, with 15 bases in the middle. The CDR3 covers 15 residues. Germline V gives CDR1 LNHNV, CDR2 YYDKDF (reference sequence). The CDR3 spells CATSRGAGSRHEQYF. CDR3 in DNA: TGTGCCACCAGCAGAGGGGCGGGATCCAGGCACGAGCAGTACTTC. Together with reference TRBV15 and TRBJ2-7, the CDR3 gives the full variable domain: DAMVIQNPRYQVTQFGKPVTLSCSQTLNHNVMYWYQQKSSQAPKLLFHYYDKDFNNEADTPDNFQSRRPNTSFCFLDIRSPGLGDTAMYLCATSRGAGSRHEQYFGPGTRLTVT.

The sample holds a few counts of this clone. The chain employs TRBV5-1 and TRBJ2-7; TRBD2 might be the D (6 bases). Germline CDR1 SGHRS, CDR2 YFSETQ. V gave up 2 bases and J gave up 2 bases, with 11 bases separating them. The CDR3 is 14 amino acids. Here the CDR3 DNA reads TGCGCCAGCAGCTTCGGGGGAGATCCCTACGAGCAGTACTTC. This translates into CASSFGGDPYEQYF.

This CDR3 reads CASSRQENYGYTF. DNA of the CDR3: TGTGCCAGCAGTCGACAGGAGAACTATGGCTACACCTTC. The rearrangement joins TRBV6-5 to TRBJ1-2; TRBD1 might be the D (6 bases). Per the germline V gene, CDR1 is MNHEY and CDR2 is SVGAGI. The CDR3 extends over 13 amino acids. V lost 5 bases and J 2 bases, leaving 9 bases between the germline ends.

Only a few counts were recorded for this clone. The chain couples TRBV28 to TRBJ1-2, with 7 bases lining up with TRBD1. V trimming: 3 bases; J trimming: 5 bases; junction bases outside the gene matches: 9. From germline, CDR1 is MDHEN and CDR2 SYDVKM. The CDR3 loop spans 15 amino acids. CDR3 residues: CASSFHRGLTYGYTF. The CDR3 nucleotides read TGTGCCAGCAGTTTTCATAGGGGGCTAACTTATGGCTACACCTTC.

This clone has only a few counts. The chain is built from TRBV7-2 and TRBJ1-5; D call uncertain. The CDR3 consists of 12 residues. V was clipped by 5 bases and J by 7 bases, with 9 bases between them. Germline CDR1 SGHTA, CDR2 FQGNSA. Here the CDR3 reads CASSPPGQPQHF. CDR3 nucleotides: TGTGCCAGCAGCCCACCGGGACAGCCCCAGCATTTT.

Only a few counts were recorded for this clone. The V call is TRBV19, the J call TRBJ2-1; the D is unclear. This CDR3 has 13 residues. CDR1 and CDR2 (germline): LNHDA, SQIVND (reference sequence). V shed 3 bases and J shed 4 bases, with 7 bases lying between them. Here the CDR3 DNA reads TGTGCCAGTAGTATGGAACAGTACAATGAGCAGTTCTTC. Translating it yields CASSMEQYNEQFF. Using reference TRBV19 and TRBJ2-1 for the parts outside the CDR3, the full variable domain is DGGITQSPKYLFRKEGQNVTLSCEQNLNHDAMYWYRQDPGQGLRLIYYSQIVNDFQKGDIAEGYSVSREKKESFPLTVTSAQKNPTAFYLCASSMEQYNEQFFGPGTRLTVL.

The genes are TRBV21-1 and TRBJ1-3; TRBD1 is the table's D call and was not checked against the DNA. TRBV21-1 is labeled a pseudogene. CDR3 length: 15 amino acids. Here the CDR3 DNA reads TGTGCCAGCAGCAAATGCAAATGCCTGACAGGGCCCACGCATTTT. Translation: CASSKCKCLTGPTHF.

The chain links TRBV4-3 to TRBJ2-7; D possibly corresponds to TRBD2 (5 bases). CDR1 LGHNA and CDR2 YSLEER come from the germline V gene. V shed 3 bases and J shed 2 bases, with 14 bases lying between them. The CDR3 sequence is 15 residues long. CDR3 sequence: CASSQGRSGTYEQYF. CDR3 coding DNA: TGCGCCAGCAGCCAGGGGAGATCCGGCACCTACGAGCAGTACTTC.

For this clone: The sample holds other DNA sequences that translate to the same CDR3. The CDR3 bases are TGTGCCAGCAGCTTAGGAGGACTCCAAGAGACCCAGTACTTC. Amino acid sequence: CASSLGGLQETQYF. The V gene is TRBV11-2, the J gene TRBJ2-5, with D perhaps TRBD2 (5 bases). Trimming took off 1 base at V and 1 base at J, with 7 bases between the two ends. This CDR3 spans 14 amino acids. CDR1 SGHAT and CDR2 FQNNGV come from the germline V gene.

This clone was seen a few times. The CDR3 protein is CASSINAGRNSYEQYF. CDR3 bases: TGTGCCAGTAGTATAAACGCCGGGAGGAACTCCTACGAGCAGTACTTC. The chain has TRBV19 and TRBJ2-7, with 7 positions matching TRBD2. Per germline, CDR1 LNHDA and CDR2 SQIVND (reference sequence). The CDR3 is made up of 16 amino acids. Unmatched junction bases numbered 7, after V lost 2 bases and J lost 0 bases. Variable domain in full (rest from reference TRBV19 and TRBJ2-7): DGGITQSPKYLFRKEGQNVTLSCEQNLNHDAMYWYRQDPGQGLRLIYYSQIVNDFQKGDIAEGYSVSREKKESFPLTVTSAQKNPTAFYLCASSINAGRNSYEQYFGPGTRLTVT.

V and J are TRBV7-2 and TRBJ2-2; a possible D gene is TRBD2 (6 bases). The CDR3 is 13 residues long. Trimming removed 4 bases at V and 7 bases at J, with 10 bases between. The germline V gene encodes CDR1 SGHTA and CDR2 FQGNSA. In DNA, the CDR3 is TGTGCCAGCAGCTCCAGGGAGGACGGGGAGCTGTTTTTT. This gives the protein CASSSREDGELFF.

This clone has just a few counts. The rearrangement joins TRBV10-1 to TRBJ1-1; D possibly corresponds to TRBD1 (5 bases). V lost 2 bases and J 4 bases, leaving 11 bases between the germline ends. This CDR3 has 14 residues. Per the germline V gene, CDR1 is WNHNN and CDR2 is SYGVQD (reference sequence). The CDR3 reads CASSEAGIATEAFF. CDR3 DNA sequence: TGCGCCAGCAGTGAGGCAGGGATTGCCACTGAAGCTTTCTTT.

The chain employs TRBV6-5 and TRBJ2-7, with 8 positions matching TRBD2. This CDR3 region has 13 residues. Germline loops: CDR1 MNHEY, CDR2 SVGAGI. J was trimmed by 4 bases and V by 10 bases; bases with no gene match: 9. CDR3 in amino acids: CAISHSGTYEQYF. CDR3 in DNA: TGTGCCATCTCACATAGCGGGACATACGAGCAGTACTTC.

V and J are TRBV15 and TRBJ1-1; D gene uncertain. This CDR3 comprises 12 residues. Germline V gene lookup returns CDR1 LNHNV and CDR2 YYDKDF (reference sequence). The V and J ends lost 1 base and 4 bases respectively, with 4 bases between them. Written as DNA, the CDR3 is TGTGCCACCAGCAGAGTGAGCACTGAAGCTTTCTTT. Protein: CATSRVSTEAFF.

This clone was seen a handful of times. This sample also contains other DNA sequences that code for the same CDR3. The V gene is TRBV7-9, the J gene TRBJ1-1, with 9 bases matching TRBD1. This CDR3 is built from 15 residues. CDR1 is SEHNR and CDR2 is FQNEAQ in the germline V gene (reference sequence). V gave up 5 bases and J gave up 0 bases; unmatched junction bases: 4. This CDR3 reads CASSPGQGMNTEAFF. The DNA of the CDR3 is TGTGCCAGCAGCCCCGGACAGGGGATGAACACTGAAGCTTTCTTT.

The gene calls are TRBV28 and TRBJ1-3, with D hard to call. The CDR3 is 13 amino acids. Germline CDR1 MDHEN, CDR2 SYDVKM. V lost 6 bases to trimming and J lost 2 bases, with 8 bases between them. The CDR3 spells CASSYGAGNTIYF. For the CDR3, the DNA is TGTGCCAGCAGCTACGGGGCTGGAAACACCATATATTTT.

The rearrangement links TRBV7-6 to TRBJ2-7, with a tentative D call TRBD2 (6 bases). V was trimmed by 5 bases and J by 6 bases, leaving 14 bases between them. Germline V gene data show CDR1 as SGHVS and CDR2 as FNYEAQ. The length of the CDR3 is 13 residues. The CDR3 nucleotides read TGTGCCAGCAGCCCGCGACTAGACGGCGAGCAGTACTTC. Translating gives CASSPRLDGEQYF.

Only a few counts were recorded for this clone. J is TRBJ2-7 and V is TRBV4-2; TRBD2 agrees at 8 bases. With V trimmed by 0 bases and J by 0 bases, 4 bases remained unmatched. The CDR3 contains 16 residues. Germline loops: CDR1 LGHNA, CDR2 YNFKEQ. CDR3 nucleotides: TGTGCCAGCAGCCAAGATAGCGGGGCCCTCTCCTACGAGCAGTACTTC. This gives the protein CASSQDSGALSYEQYF.

The J gene is TRBJ2-2, the V gene TRBV7-8; 8 bases are a match to TRBD1. Germline CDR1 and CDR2: SGHVS and FQNEAQ. J gave up 4 bases and V 6 bases, and 7 bases lay outside the gene matches. The CDR3 has 15 amino acids. The CDR3 bases are TGTGCCAGCAGACCAGGGGGCTCTAGCACCGGGGAGCTGTTTTTT. Translating gives CASRPGGSSTGELFF.

Only a few counts were recorded for this clone. For the CDR3, the DNA is TGTGCCAGCAGTTTCCCCCTCACACCTTCGCAAGATTGGGGCTACACCTTC. Translation: CASSFPLTPSQDWGYTF. The V call is TRBV28, the J call TRBJ1-2; D is uncertain. Trimming pared 3 bases from V and 8 bases from J, leaving 25 bases between. CDR1 and CDR2 (germline): MDHEN, SYDVKM. The CDR3 contains 17 residues.

J is TRBJ2-3 and V is TRBV19; TRBD2 might be the D (6 bases). V lost 8 bases to trimming and J lost 8 bases, with 14 bases between them. The length of the CDR3 is 12 residues. CDR1 is LNHDA and CDR2 is SQIVND in the germline V gene (reference sequence). The chain's CDR3 is CASLALGGTQYF. CDR3 nucleotide sequence: TGTGCCAGTTTGGCCCTCGGGGGTACGCAGTATTTT.

This clone was seen a handful of times. The V gene is TRBV30, the J gene TRBJ2-7; D is possibly TRBD2 (5 bases). Germline V gives CDR1 GTSNPN, CDR2 SVGIG (reference sequence). The length of the CDR3 is 14 residues. Between the trimmed V and J ends, which lost 0 bases and 5 bases, there was a span of 14 bases. The CDR3 sequence: CAWSVLLSGNEQYF. The CDR3 DNA is TGTGCCTGGAGTGTATTGCTCTCCGGGAACGAGCAGTACTTC.

The chain uses TRBV5-6 and TRBJ2-6; perhaps TRBD1 as D (7 bases). V lost 0 bases to trimming and J lost 4 bases, with 17 bases between them. CDR3 length: 18 amino acids. Germline CDR1 is SGHDT and CDR2 is YYEEEE. CDR3 in DNA: TGTGCCAGCAGCTTGGGGGAGGACAGGACAAACGGGGCCAACGTCCTGACTTTC. Its protein product is CASSLGEDRTNGANVLTF. Using reference TRBV5-6 and TRBJ2-6 for the parts outside the CDR3, the full variable domain is DAGVTQSPTHLIKTRGQQVTLRCSPKSGHDTVSWYQQALGQGPQFIFQYYEEEERQRGNFPDRFSGHQFPNYSSELNVNALLLGDSALYLCASSLGEDRTNGANVLTFGAGSRLTVL.

The rearrangement links TRBV4-2 to TRBJ2-1; 12 positions match TRBD2. Germline V lookup: CDR1 LGHNA, CDR2 YNFKEQ. The CDR3 length is 18 residues. Losses at the gene ends were 0 bases for V and 8 bases for J; bases not matched to a gene: 11. In DNA, the CDR3 is TGTGCCAGCAGCCAAGACATTCCACTAGCGGGAGGAAATGATGAGCAGTTCTTC. This encodes CASSQDIPLAGGNDEQFF.

In its sample, this clone was seen a few times. The chain recombines TRBV27 with TRBJ2-3; D not resolved. This CDR3 comprises 12 residues. Germline V lookup: CDR1 MNHEY, CDR2 SMNVEV (reference sequence). The V end was cut by 8 bases, the J end by 9 bases, with 15 bases between. CDR3 sequence (DNA): TGTGCCAGCCGCTCAGAAACGTGGACGCAGTATTTT. Translating it yields CASRSETWTQYF.

This sequence joins TRBV18 and TRBJ2-5, with 8 nucleotides matching TRBD2. The germline gives CDR1 KGHSH, CDR2 LQKENI. The junction had 5 bases not matched to a gene; V was cut back by 3 bases and J by 5 bases. CDR3 length equals 14 residues. CDR3 amino acids: CASSPLAGYETQYF. In nucleotides, the CDR3 is TGTGCCAGCTCACCCTTAGCGGGGTACGAGACCCAGTACTTC.

The table lists this clone with a few counts. This CDR3 reads CASSFSRTGRDYGYTF. DNA of the CDR3: TGTGCCAGCAGCTTCTCTCGGACAGGGAGGGACTATGGCTACACCTTC. J is TRBJ1-2 and V is TRBV11-1, with 8 bases aligning to TRBD1. Germline V CDR1 and CDR2: SGHAT, FQDESV (reference sequence). The CDR3 loop spans 16 amino acids. After removal of 3 bases from V and 3 bases from J, the junction contained 9 bases not matched to a gene.

This chain uses TRBV7-9 with TRBJ2-5, with 9 nucleotides matching TRBD2. CDR1 and CDR2 (germline): SEHNR, FQNEAQ (reference sequence). The CDR3 contains 16 residues. V trimming: 1 base; J trimming: 7 bases; junction bases outside the gene matches: 10. CDR3 sequence: CASSLEPASGARTQYF. The CDR3 DNA is TGTGCCAGCAGCTTAGAGCCGGCTAGCGGGGCCAGGACCCAGTACTTC.

This clone was seen a handful of times. V gene TRBV4-3 combines with J gene TRBJ2-3; 14 bases align to TRBD2. Per the germline V gene, CDR1 is LGHNA and CDR2 is YSLEER. V trimming: 2 bases; J trimming: 5 bases; junction bases outside the gene matches: 6. CDR3 length equals 17 residues. CDR3 nucleotide sequence: TGCGCCAGCAGCCAACGGACTAGCGGGGGGCCGAGAGATACGCAGTATTTT. Translation gives CASSQRTSGGPRDTQYF.